A single sample is the source of the 13 T cell receptor beta chains below, sequenced in a study of blood T cells in healthy people across ages. Alongside a J-beta primer mix, a sample-barcoded 5' primer served in a second PCR lasting about 7 to 11 cycles. TCRdb fed the 5' RACE reads into MiXCR, producing one record per CDR3 protein. Of about 810,000 distinct CDR3 sequences in the sample, under 40% were seen once. Source material: blood. These receptors all stem from a man aged 18 to 29 in good health.

This clonotype has a count of ten or more. The genes are TRBV4-1 and TRBJ2-3, with D possibly TRBD1 on 5 matching bases. Trimming pared 3 bases from V and 6 bases from J, leaving 10 bases between. The CDR3 sequence is 13 residues long. Germline values: CDR1 MGHRA, CDR2 YSYEKL. CDR3 bases: TGCGCCAGCAGCCAGCTCCCAGGGGATACGCAGTATTTT. Its translation is CASSQLPGDTQYF.

This clonotype was seen ten or more times. The chain joins TRBV5-5 to TRBJ1-5; no clear D gene. Trimming removed 0 bases at V and 4 bases at J, with 8 bases between. Germline-derived CDR1 and CDR2 are SGHKS and YYEKEE (reference sequence). The CDR3 totals 14 residues. In nucleotides, the CDR3 is TGTGCCAGCAGCTTGGGGTCAGGAAATCAGCCCCAGCATTTT. Its protein product is CASSLGSGNQPQHF.

The chain carries TRBV6-2 or TRBV6-3 and TRBJ1-1; 9 bases align to TRBD1. Germline values: CDR1 MNHEY, CDR2 SVGEGT. The CDR3 runs to 14 residues. V shed 6 bases, J shed 5 bases, and the junction held 7 bases outside the gene matches. The CDR3: CASSRQGDGTEAFF. In DNA form, the CDR3 reads TGTGCCAGCAGCCGACAGGGGGATGGAACTGAAGCTTTCTTT.

This clonotype was seen repeatedly, ten times or more. This chain links TRBV21-1 with TRBJ2-5. TRBV21-1 is a listed pseudogene. The length of the CDR3 is 14 residues. The CDR3, as DNA: TGTGCCAGCAGCACCCAAAAGTACCAAGAGACCCAGTACTTC. Its protein product is CASSTQKYQETQYF.

CDR3 sequence: CAIWRGGRYNEQYF. The DNA of the CDR3 is TGTGCCATCTGGCGCGGTGGCCGCTACAATGAGCAGTACTTC. V and J are TRBV10-3 and TRBJ2-1; D not resolved. Near its end, the DNA agrees better with TRBJ2-7, so the J call may be wrong. The CDR3 consists of 14 residues. The V gene's germline CDR1 is ENHRY and CDR2 SYGVKD.

The chain carries TRBV7-2 and TRBJ2-3; 8 bases agree with TRBD1. With V trimmed by 2 bases and J by 9 bases, 1 base remained unmatched. This CDR3 has 12 residues. CDR1 is SGHTA and CDR2 is FQGNSA in the germline V gene. DNA of the CDR3: TGTGCCAGCAGCTTACGACAGGGGACGCAGTATTTT. Encoded protein: CASSLRQGTQYF.

This clonotype has only a few counts. The V call is TRBV20-1, the J call TRBJ2-1; tentatively, D is TRBD1 (6 bases). The germline V gene encodes CDR1 DFQATT and CDR2 SNEGSKA (reference sequence). V shed 2 bases and J shed 10 bases, with 18 bases lying between them. CDR3 length: 14 residues. The CDR3 nucleotides are TGCAGTGCTAGATTTGGACAGCTCCTTGGGGAGCAGTTCTTC. It specifies CSARFGQLLGEQFF.

A note on this clonotype: Just one base apart from a much larger clone, this may be a read error. CDR3 residues: CSARDWGLVHGYTF. CDR3 sequence (DNA): TGCAGTGCTAGAGATTGGGGGCTTGTGCATGGCTACACCTTC. This rearrangement joins TRBV20-1 to TRBJ1-2; weak D call: TRBD1 (6 bases). Germline V gene data show CDR1 as DFQATT and CDR2 as SNEGSKA (reference sequence). V shed 0 bases and J shed 6 bases, with 14 bases lying between them. The CDR3 covers 14 residues.

The chain joins TRBV20-1 to TRBJ2-5; 8 bases line up with TRBD2. Germline V gene lookup returns CDR1 DFQATT and CDR2 SNEGSKA (reference sequence). V shed 0 bases and J 8 bases; nucleotides not matched to a gene: 8. The CDR3 runs 14 residues. CDR3 in amino acids: CSARDLAGPGTQYF. The CDR3 coding sequence is TGCAGTGCTAGAGATTTAGCGGGGCCCGGAACCCAGTACTTC.

This clonotype was observed a handful of times. The chain joins TRBV7-9 to TRBJ2-5; D is perhaps TRBD1 or TRBD2 (6 bases each). The ends were cut back, 2 bases at V and 3 bases at J, with 16 bases in the middle. CDR1 is SEHNR, CDR2 FQNEAQ, per germline (reference sequence). The CDR3 spans 16 residues. The CDR3, as DNA: TGTGCCAGCAGCTTAACGTGGGGGGCAGGGGAAGAGACCCAGTACTTC. It specifies CASSLTWGAGEETQYF.

The chain recombines TRBV7-2 with TRBJ2-1; 7 bases map to TRBD2. V was clipped by 5 bases and J by 0 bases; unmatched bases: 16. CDR3 length equals 19 residues. Germline V lookup: CDR1 SGHTA, CDR2 FQGNSA. This CDR3 reads CASSRFPSGVTSSYNEQFF. The CDR3 DNA reads TGTGCCAGCAGCCGATTTCCGAGCGGGGTGACGAGCTCCTACAATGAGCAGTTCTTC.

The chain has TRBV4-3 and TRBJ1-2; the D is unclear. The germline gives CDR1 LGHNA, CDR2 YSLEER. This CDR3 is built from 16 residues. V was cut by 0 bases and J by 4 bases, with 15 bases left in between. The CDR3 region has the DNA TGCGCCAGCAGCCAAGATTTGATAGGGAACCCCTATGGCTACACCTTC. It translates to CASSQDLIGNPYGYTF.

This chain connects TRBV5-1 to TRBJ1-4, with D possibly being TRBD1 (6 bases). The V gene lost 0 bases and the J gene lost 8 bases, with 14 bases spanning the gap. CDR3 length: 15 amino acids. CDR1 and CDR2 (germline): SGHRS, YFSETQ. The CDR3 nucleotides are TGCGCCAGCAGCTTGGAACCGGGGGCAGAGGAAAAACTGTTTTTT. This encodes CASSLEPGAEEKLFF.